Following are 32 T cell receptor beta chains from one sample sequenced in a study of shared T cell receptors in the human thymus (dated by TCRdb to the early 2020s). The library was obtained by the immunoSEQ multiplex PCR assay. TCRdb retrieved this table from immuneACCESS and kept in-frame rearrangements only. Not all clones are present; in checked studies, unresolved V genes account for under half, and no reason is known for the remainder. The sample data list hundreds of thousands of clones, and around three quarters of these were observed just once. Approximately 0.013% of the sample rests with the top ten. Another study also made use of these data, one on human thymus T cells.

Sequencing was performed on thymocytes. These receptors all stem from a boy under two years old with a congenital heart defect. Donor details come from another sample of the same person, matched by shared clones.

This chain joins TRBV10-3 and TRBJ1-2; tentatively, D is TRBD1 (6 bases). Germline assignment: CDR1 ENHRY and CDR2 SYGVKD. V shed 8 bases and J shed 1 base, with 17 bases lying between them. The CDR3 consists of 15 residues. CDR3 coding DNA: TGTGCCATCTTGAGGGAAGGACAGAGTAACTATGGCTACACCTTC. Protein sequence: CAILREGQSNYGYTF.

This chain links TRBV4-2 with TRBJ2-7, with 11 bases lining up with TRBD2. The CDR3 is 16 residues long. The J segment lost 4 bases and the V segment lost 4 bases, leaving 9 bases of the junction unmatched. Germline values: CDR1 LGHNA, CDR2 YNFKEQ. CDR3 residues: CASSPIPGLAAYEQYF. The DNA for the CDR3 is TGTGCCAGCAGCCCTATACCGGGACTAGCGGCATACGAGCAGTACTTC.

Only a few counts were recorded for this clone. The chain employs TRBV15 and TRBJ2-7, with a possible D match to TRBD1 (5 bases). Germline CDR1 is LNHNV and CDR2 is YYDKDF (reference sequence). The CDR3 consists of 17 residues. V was clipped by 2 bases and J by 1 base, with 18 bases between them. The CDR3 loop reads CATSRFSRVGRSYEQYF. The DNA of the CDR3 is TGTGCCACCAGCAGATTTTCCAGGGTTGGCCGTTCCTACGAGCAGTACTTC.

This chain connects TRBV9 to TRBJ1-2; 11 bases match TRBD1. Trimming at V came to 4 bases and at J to 0 bases, leaving 14 bases not matched to a gene. The CDR3 is 19 residues long. Germline CDR1 and CDR2: SGDLS and YYNGEE. CDR3 in amino acids: CASSPDRGRPTVPNYGYTF. DNA for the CDR3: TGTGCCAGCAGCCCGGACAGGGGGCGGCCTACGGTCCCTAACTATGGCTACACCTTC.

The rearrangement links TRBV4-1 to TRBJ2-3; 9 nucleotides match TRBD2. V shed 4 bases and J 0 bases; nucleotides not matched to a gene: 5. This CDR3 comprises 16 residues. CDR1 is MGHRA and CDR2 is YSYEKL in the germline V gene. The CDR3 here is CASSLGLAPSTDTQYF. The CDR3 nucleotides read TGCGCCAGCAGCCTCGGACTAGCGCCAAGCACAGATACGCAGTATTTT.

CDR3 DNA sequence: TGTGCCAGCGGGTTGGAGGGAGAAAACAATCAGCCCCAGCATTTT. It is translated as CASGLEGENNQPQHF. The J gene is TRBJ1-5, the V gene TRBV2; D is undetermined. The V end lost 8 bases, the J end lost 3 bases, and 17 bases lay between the germline ends. The CDR3 consists of 15 residues. Germline V CDR1 and CDR2: SNHLY, FYNNEI. Full variable domain (outside the CDR3, taken from reference TRBV2 and TRBJ1-5): EPEVTQTPSHQVTQMGQEVILRCVPISNHLYFYWYRQILGQKVEFLVSFYNNEISEKSEIFDDQFSVERPDGSNFTLKIRSTKLEDSAMYFCASGLEGENNQPQHFGDGTRLSIL.

V gene TRBV27 combines with J gene TRBJ2-7, with TRBD2 identical over 11 bases. This CDR3 spans 17 amino acids. Germline V gene lookup returns CDR1 MNHEY and CDR2 SMNVEV (reference sequence). The V and J ends lost 5 bases and 5 bases, in that order; junction bases with no gene match: 14. The DNA of the CDR3 is TGTGCCAGCAGTACTCCGGTAGTAGCGGGAGGGCAGCACGAGCAGTACTTC. It codes for CASSTPVVAGGQHEQYF.

The V call is TRBV6-6, the J call TRBJ2-7, with 9 bases fitting TRBD1. Germline-derived CDR1 and CDR2 are MNHNY and SVGAGI (reference sequence). The CDR3 extends over 14 amino acids. V gave up 2 bases and J gave up 2 bases; unmatched junction bases: 1. CDR3 coding DNA: TGTGCCAGCAGTTACGGGGACAGGGCCTACGAGCAGTACTTC. Protein sequence: CASSYGDRAYEQYF.

V and J are TRBV27 and TRBJ1-1; weak D call: TRBD1 (5 bases). Germline V gives CDR1 MNHEY, CDR2 SMNVEV (reference sequence). The V gene lost 7 bases and the J gene lost 8 bases, with 14 bases spanning the gap. The CDR3 is 12 amino acids. CDR3 sequence: CASKDKALEAFF. The CDR3 DNA is TGTGCCAGCAAGGACAAAGCTCTAGAAGCTTTCTTT.

The chain couples TRBV28 to TRBJ1-2, with a tentative D call TRBD1 (6 bases). Germline V gene sequence: CDR1 MDHEN, CDR2 SYDVKM. Trimming pared 6 bases from V and 6 bases from J, leaving 17 bases between. The CDR3 has 14 residues. The CDR3 sequence: CASSPQGSGNGYTF. The CDR3 DNA reads TGTGCCAGCAGCCCTCAGGGGAGTGGAAATGGCTACACCTTC.

This sequence joins TRBV4-2 and TRBJ2-7; 7 bases are shared with TRBD2. CDR1 is LGHNA and CDR2 is YNFKEQ in the germline V gene. The ends lost 0 bases at V and 4 bases at J; junction bases unmatched: 18. The CDR3 has 19 amino acids. The CDR3 DNA sequence: TGTGCCAGCAGCCAAGAAGGCCCGGGTGGGGGACTAAGACTTTACGAGCAGTACTTC. It specifies CASSQEGPGGGLRLYEQYF.

J is TRBJ2-7 and V is TRBV5-1; maybe TRBD1 (6 bases). CDR1 is SGHRS, CDR2 YFSETQ, per germline. The V gene lost 4 bases and the J gene lost 0 bases, with 23 bases spanning the gap. This CDR3 spans 18 amino acids. The CDR3 here is CASSGGKRTGLASYEQYF. CDR3 DNA: TGCGCCAGCAGCGGGGGCAAACGAACGGGGCTGGCCTCCTACGAGCAGTACTTC.

J is TRBJ1-2 and V is TRBV11-3; D remains ambiguous. This CDR3 has 11 amino acids. Per germline, CDR1 SGHNT and CDR2 YENEEA. V was cut by 5 bases and J by 7 bases, with 8 bases left in between. The chain's CDR3 is CASSPPFGYTF. The CDR3 DNA follows: TGTGCCAGCAGCCCCCCCTTTGGCTACACCTTC. Drawing the rest from reference TRBV11-3 and TRBJ1-2, the complete variable domain is EAGVVQSPRYKIIEKKQPVAFWCNPISGHNTLYWYLQNLGQGPELLIRYENEEAVDDSQLPKDRFSAERLKGVDSTLKIQPAELGDSAVYLCASSPPFGYTFGSGTRLTVV.

The chain carries TRBV11-2 and TRBJ2-7; 10 bases line up with TRBD1. The CDR3 has 15 amino acids. The junction had 7 bases not matched to a gene; V was cut back by 3 bases and J by 5 bases. The germline V gene encodes CDR1 SGHAT and CDR2 FQNNGV. The CDR3 bases are TGTGCCAGCAGCTTTTCCGGGACAGGGGCAGACGAGCAGTACTTC. Translating it yields CASSFSGTGADEQYF.

This clone was observed a handful of times. The chain couples TRBV11-2 to TRBJ2-1; the match to TRBD2 covers 8 bases. Germline V lookup: CDR1 SGHAT, CDR2 FQNNGV. Trimming removed 6 bases from V and 0 bases from J; junction bases left unmatched: 10. The CDR3 is made up of 17 amino acids. DNA for the CDR3: TGTGCCAGCAGTCAAAGACTAGCGTTAAGCTCCTACAATGAGCAGTTCTTC. It is translated as CASSQRLALSSYNEQFF.

The chain employs TRBV7-8 and TRBJ2-7; possible D gene TRBD1, 6 bases. CDR3 length: 15 residues. Germline V gene data show CDR1 as SGHVS and CDR2 as FQNEAQ. V lost 5 bases, J lost 5 bases, and 19 bases lay in between. Here the CDR3 reads CASSGPSRGLDEQYF. CDR3 sequence (DNA): TGTGCCAGCAGCGGGCCCAGCAGGGGTTTGGACGAGCAGTACTTC.

CDR3 protein: CSVGQRGHRFF. CDR3 bases: TGCAGCGTAGGGCAGCGGGGGCACCGTTTCTTT. The chain uses TRBV29-1 and TRBJ1-1, with D maybe TRBD1 (6 bases). Trimming removed 6 bases from V and 13 bases from J, with 18 bases in between. The CDR3 extends over 11 amino acids. CDR1 is SQVTM, CDR2 ANQGSEA, per germline.

The genes are TRBV10-1 and TRBJ2-7; TRBD2 aligns across 9 bases. The germline V gene encodes CDR1 WNHNN and CDR2 SYGVQD (reference sequence). The CDR3 has 17 amino acids. Unmatched junction bases numbered 18, after V lost 10 bases and J lost 2 bases. The DNA of the CDR3 is TGCGCCACCGCTCCGGGGCTAGCGGGGATCCGCGCCTACGAGCAGTACTTC. Amino acids: CATAPGLAGIRAYEQYF.

As for this clone: The junction shows a germline mismatch at one end, possibly a read error. Additional DNA sequences in this sample encode the identical CDR3. The gene calls are TRBV5-1 and TRBJ2-5; perhaps TRBD2 as D (7 bases). CDR1 is SGHRS and CDR2 is YFSETQ in the germline V gene. The CDR3 totals 13 residues. The CDR3 loop is CASRERDTETQYF. Written as DNA, the CDR3 is TGCGCCAGCAGAGAGCGGGACACAGAGACTCAGTACTTC.

In this sample, this clone turned up a few times. The chain joins TRBV7-9 to TRBJ1-4; 8 bases fit TRBD1. The junction had 11 bases not matched to a gene; V was cut back by 5 bases and J by 0 bases. This CDR3 spans 18 amino acids. Germline V gene lookup returns CDR1 SEHNR and CDR2 FQNEAQ (reference sequence). The CDR3 here is CASSLKRDRLATNEKLFF. CDR3 nucleotide sequence: TGTGCCAGCAGCCTGAAACGGGACAGGTTGGCAACTAATGAAAAACTGTTTTTT.

V gene TRBV7-9 combines with J gene TRBJ2-5; 10 nucleotides agree with TRBD2. The CDR3 consists of 18 residues. J gave up 2 bases and V 2 bases, and 11 bases lay outside the gene matches. Germline V gene lookup returns CDR1 SEHNR and CDR2 FQNEAQ (reference sequence). The CDR3 nucleotides are TGTGCCAGCAGCTTACCCGGACTAGCGGAGAATTTACAAGAGACCCAGTACTTC. It translates to CASSLPGLAENLQETQYF.

V and J are TRBV25-1 and TRBJ2-1, with TRBD1 matching 7 bases. Trimming cost V 5 bases and J 7 bases; bases outside gene matches: 14. From germline, CDR1 is MGHDK and CDR2 SYGVNS. This CDR3 spans 16 amino acids. CDR3: CASSPERTGGNNEQFF. CDR3 DNA: TGTGCCAGCAGTCCCGAGAGGACAGGAGGTAATAATGAGCAGTTCTTC.

This sequence joins TRBV7-9 and TRBJ2-1, with TRBD2 identical over 9 bases. The CDR3 covers 15 residues. The germline gives CDR1 SEHNR, CDR2 FQNEAQ (reference sequence). J was trimmed by 5 bases and V by 11 bases; bases with no gene match: 13. DNA for the CDR3: TGTGCCGCCCGGTTTAGCGGGAGACCACACAATGAGCAGTTCTTC. It is translated as CAARFSGRPHNEQFF.

This clone was counted a few times. V and J are TRBV14 and TRBJ1-4, with D uncertain. The germline V and J ends were trimmed by 6 bases and 8 bases, with 13 bases remaining between them. The CDR3 length is 13 residues. From germline, CDR1 is SGHDN and CDR2 FVKESK. The CDR3 nucleotides read TGTGCCAGCAGTACCGGGGAGAAGGAAAAACTGTTTTTT. It encodes CASSTGEKEKLFF.

In this sample, this clone turned up once. The V and J genes are TRBV15 and TRBJ2-7, with a possible D match to TRBD2 (6 bases). The CDR3 extends over 15 amino acids. V was shortened by 3 bases and J by 1 base, with 13 bases between the two germline ends. In germline, CDR1 is LNHNV, CDR2 YYDKDF (reference sequence). CDR3 nucleotide sequence: TGTGCCACCAGCAGGGCCTGGGGGGAGTCCTACGAGCAGTACTTC. Translating gives CATSRAWGESYEQYF.

The chain employs TRBV28 and TRBJ2-7; no clear D. There are 15 residues in the CDR3. Per germline, CDR1 MDHEN and CDR2 SYDVKM. V gave up 0 bases and J gave up 0 bases, with 9 bases separating them. The CDR3 loop reads CASSLCVSASYEQYF. The CDR3 coding sequence is TGTGCCAGCAGTTTATGCGTCAGCGCCTCCTACGAGCAGTACTTC.

The DNA of the CDR3 is TGTGCCAGCAGTGAACCCCTCTCTGGGGCCAACGTCCTGACTTTC. Translation gives CASSEPLSGANVLTF. The chain employs TRBV6-1 and TRBJ2-6; D not resolved. The CDR3 sequence is 15 residues long. V gave up 2 bases and J gave up 0 bases, with 5 bases separating them. Germline V lookup: CDR1 MNHNS, CDR2 SASEGT.

The CDR3 is CASSPSPRPSYEQYF. The CDR3 DNA reads as TGTGCCAGCAGCCCCTCCCCGCGGCCCTCCTACGAGCAGTACTTC. V usage is TRBV11-2 and J usage is TRBJ2-7; D is ambiguous. Germline CDR1 SGHAT, CDR2 FQNNGV. CDR3 size: 15 residues. Trimming pared 5 bases from V and 0 bases from J, leaving 14 bases between.

The V call is TRBV4-3, the J call TRBJ2-1; TRBD2 agrees at 14 bases. V was clipped by 2 bases and J by 16 bases; unmatched bases: 10. The CDR3 runs to 15 residues. Germline V gene data show CDR1 as LGHNA and CDR2 as YSLEER. Here the CDR3 DNA reads TGCGCCAGCAGCCAAACCGGGACTAGCGGGAGAAAAAGTTTCTTC. Protein: CASSQTGTSGRKSFF.

The gene calls are TRBV5-4 and TRBJ2-1; TRBD1 is a possible D gene (6 bases). Germline-derived CDR1 and CDR2 are SGHNT and YYREEE (reference sequence). V lost 4 bases, J lost 0 bases, and 14 bases lay in between. The CDR3 extends over 16 amino acids. The CDR3 reads CASSPGQASSYNEQFF. The CDR3 bases are TGTGCCAGCAGCCCGGGACAAGCAAGCTCCTACAATGAGCAGTTCTTC.

V is TRBV11-2 and J is TRBJ2-7; TRBD2 matches at 9 bases. Germline trimming cut 4 bases from V and 2 bases from J; bases unmatched to any gene: 9. This CDR3 is 16 amino acids long. Germline loops: CDR1 SGHAT, CDR2 FQNNGV. The DNA for the CDR3 is TGTGCCAGCAGCTCCGGGGAGCTAGCGGGAACCTACGAGCAGTACTTC. It yields the protein CASSSGELAGTYEQYF.

This chain connects TRBV7-9 to TRBJ2-7; D is undetermined. CDR1 SEHNR and CDR2 FQNEAQ come from the germline V gene (reference sequence). Trimming shortened V by 6 bases and J by 2 bases, and 23 bases separated the two germline ends. CDR3 length: 17 residues. CDR3 nucleotides: TGTGCCAGCAGTATCTTTTGGAGCGAGCACTATACCTACGAGCAGTACTTC. Its protein product is CASSIFWSEHYTYEQYF.